The sequence of this T cell receptor (beta chain) was determined in a study of cytomegalovirus exposure and HLA in healthy donors. A remark on this clone: Its target is unknown. Other nucleotide sequences from this sample produce the same CDR3.

Germline-derived CDR1 and CDR2 are LNHNV and YYDKDF (reference sequence). The CDR3 is 13 amino acids. V dropped 1 base and J dropped 2 bases, with 3 bases sitting between them. This table comes from immunoSEQ multiplex PCR, and its TCRdb copy is limited to in-frame clones, with some not included. The table includes some 260,000 clones, roughly 87% detected once. Study conclusions and caveats: Usually a TCR sequence was rare, but some public TCRs were found in many donors.

Input material: PBMCs. This TCR came from a man younger than 35 in good health and CMV-seropositive. This sequence joins TRBV15 and TRBJ1-5; D is undetermined. CDR3 loop: CATSRGGNQPQHF. The CDR3 bases are TGTGCCACCAGCAGAGGAGGCAATCAGCCCCAGCATTTT.